This TCR beta chain comes out of a study of metastatic and nonmetastatic thyroid tumors. TCRdb re-analyzed the PCR reads using MiXCR. The table lists about 62,000 clones, less than 5% of them singletons, with 20% to 25% in the top ten. The CDR3 consists of 13 residues. Germline V gene sequence: CDR1 MNHNS, CDR2 SASEGT. V lost 7 bases and J 4 bases, leaving 13 bases between the germline ends. All patients reached thyroid surgery having received no treatment beforehand. This sequence was found in a female donor with papillary thyroid cancer or a benign thyroid nodule (not recorded which). Some clones in this sample may be carry-over from other donors' samples. Sequencing was carried out using blood. The chain employs TRBV6-1 and TRBJ1-2; D gene unclear. The CDR3 DNA follows: TGTGCCAGCATGGTGTCGGAGGTCTATGGCTACACCTTC. Translation gives CASMVSEVYGYTF.